The rows below give T cell receptor beta chains drawn from one sample of a study of T cell changes during pregnancy in multiple sclerosis. Sequencing was performed with immunoSEQ multiplex PCR; in TCRdb, only in-frame clones are kept and a portion is missing. The sample has about 120,000 clones, around 93% seen once. The sequenced sample was peripheral blood, obtained before pregnancy. The receptors shown here come from a female donor with multiple sclerosis, enrolled in a pregnancy study. Both conserved end residues are trimmed from each CDR3.

j_call v_call cdr3_aa
TRBJ2-1 TRBV5-1 ASRIGGEYNEQF
TRBJ2-3 TRBV2 ASDSAGDSTDTQY
TRBJ2-2 TRBV19 ASSAGTGDTGELF
TRBJ2-2 TRBV30 ASQRGSMTGELF
TRBJ2-5 TRBV9 ASSGTSGGIQY
TRBJ2-7 TRBV19 ASSRGISGTGSYEQY
TRBJ2-2 TRBV15 ATSRDSGSTGELF
TRBJ2-2 TRBV5-1 ASSLSVTGELF
TRBJ2-7 TRBV5-8 ASSSPRDRGPPQY
TRBJ2-7 TRBV28 ASNPPGVFSYEQY
TRBJ1-1 TRBV28 ASSKLGGWGTEAF
TRBJ1-1 TRBV5-1 ASSRQGLNTEAF
TRBJ2-7 TRBV19 ASSPRDSPSYEQY
TRBJ2-2 TRBV18 ASSPTMPGTGELF
TRBJ2-7 TRBV9 ASSGQGSFYEQY
TRBJ1-1 TRBV7-6 ASSLVQGRAF
TRBJ1-1 TRBV7-2 ASSLDPSGTEAF
TRBJ2-7 TRBV9 ASSPLDRGGPHEQY
TRBJ2-5 TRBV7-2 ASSLVFRGGPGETQY
TRBJ2-5 TRBV20-1 SAAAETQY
TRBJ2-5 TRBV5-1 ASSPVLAIRETQY
TRBJ2-1 TRBV5-1 ASSRGLAPYNEQF
TRBJ1-4 TRBV7-6 ASSLPGEKLF
TRBJ1-2 TRBV10-3 AISGEGTVGGYT
TRBJ1-2 TRBV5-5 ASSLAGQVYGYT
TRBJ2-2 TRBV29-1 SVSGKLTGELF
TRBJ1-6 TRBV2 ASSAGTGGSPLH
TRBJ1-4 TRBV7-7 ASSAEPGSNEKLF
TRBJ1-1 TRBV18 ASSPLLATGLNTEAF
TRBJ2-7 TRBV19 ASSPGRGPYEQY
TRBJ1-2 TRBV7-8 ASRQDRARALETYGYT
TRBJ1-2 TRBV5-1 ASRLGTGTGYGYT
TRBJ2-3 TRBV7-9 ASSLDSHTDTQY
TRBJ2-3 TRBV7-6 ASSSGPDTQY
TRBJ2-1 TRBV2 ASSDMGATLLDEQF
TRBJ1-1 TRBV5-1 ASSPMGQGGTEAF
TRBJ2-1 TRBV7-3 ASSLAPAGARF
TRBJ2-5 TRBV30 AWTTGHAMETQY
TRBJ2-1 TRBV10-3 ALRTGAMSSYNEQF
TRBJ1-2 TRBV5-1 ASSSGITNYGYT
TRBJ2-2 TRBV15 ATSRAGWGSNTGELF
TRBJ2-3 TRBV28 ASASWGRVAGNTDTQY
TRBJ2-1 TRBV27 ASRTTGAREQF
TRBJ2-1 TRBV5-8 ASSLGPGLGNPNEQF
TRBJ2-3 TRBV19 ASTALGSAQY
TRBJ1-5 TRBV19 ASSPVGKNQPQH
TRBJ2-1 TRBV19 ASSIPHGVLVNEQF
TRBJ2-2 TRBV19 ASTSGKKRTGELF
TRBJ2-1 TRBV27 ASSLLGGGYNEQF
TRBJ2-1 TRBV15 ATSRLTSVPYNEQF
TRBJ2-7 TRBV29-1 SVEDEWGGEQY
TRBJ1-2 TRBV5-4 ASSLDNRVNYGYT